This T cell receptor beta chain emerged from a study of early T cells in non-severe SARS-CoV-2 infection. In this sample, this clonotype turned up a few times. V dropped 4 bases and J dropped 3; count of bases not matched to a gene: 8. The germline gives CDR1 KGHDR, CDR2 SFDVKD. The CDR3 consists of 15 residues. Each CDR3 protein is one row after TCRdb ran MiXCR on the 5' RACE reads. Of tens of thousands of distinct CDR3 sequences listed, 14% were seen once; the top ten hold roughly 4.2%. This TCR came from an adult who was a healthcare worker with PCR-confirmed SARS-CoV-2 infection or an uninfected control (not recorded which). This chain uses TRBV24-1 with TRBJ2-7, with TRBD1 matching 7 bases. The material sequenced was whole blood, taken at baseline. CDR3 sequence (DNA): TGTGCCACCAGTGACGCCGGGACAGAGATCTACGAGCAGTACTTC. Protein product: CATSDAGTEIYEQYF.